The 15 T cell receptor beta chains in this list originate from one sample, sequenced in a study of blood T cell repertoires in COVID-19. TCRdb's copy holds only in-frame clones and misses some; the assay was immunoSEQ multiplex PCR. The repertoire consists of about 290,000 clones, with approximately 88% occurring once and the leading ten covering less than 1%. The sample was peripheral blood. The source of these receptors is a woman in her thirties or forties who had recovered from COVID-19.

V usage is TRBV7-2 and J usage is TRBJ2-6; 12 positions match TRBD1. In germline, CDR1 is SGHTA, CDR2 FQGNSA. This CDR3 region has 17 residues. The V gene end was trimmed by 3 bases and the J gene end by 3 bases; junction bases not matched to a gene: 3. Here the CDR3 reads CASSFWDRGLGANVLTF. The CDR3 DNA reads TGTGCCAGCAGCTTCTGGGACAGGGGGCTTGGGGCCAACGTCCTGACTTTC.

The chain has TRBV18 and TRBJ2-7; weak D call: TRBD2 (5 bases). Germline-derived CDR1 and CDR2 are KGHSH and LQKENI. CDR3 size: 15 residues. The germline V and J ends were trimmed by 6 bases and 7 bases, with 22 bases remaining between them. The CDR3 is CASSGMGSALREQYF. As DNA, the CDR3 is TGTGCCAGCTCCGGGATGGGGTCCGCACTGAGGGAGCAGTACTTC.

This rearrangement joins TRBV9 to TRBJ2-2, with 9 bases identical to TRBD2. V was pared by 5 bases and J by 5 bases, with 10 bases of the junction left unmatched. CDR1 is SGDLS and CDR2 is YYNGEE in the germline V gene. This CDR3 spans 16 amino acids. CDR3 nucleotide sequence: TGTGCCAGCAGTAAAAGACTAGCGGATACAACCGGGGAGCTGTTTTTT. Protein: CASSKRLADTTGELFF.

This sequence joins TRBV6-2 or TRBV6-3 and TRBJ1-5; 7 bases fit TRBD1. From germline, CDR1 is MNHEY and CDR2 SVGEGT. The CDR3 loop spans 15 amino acids. Germline trimming cut 5 bases from V and 4 bases from J; bases unmatched to any gene: 8. CDR3 region: CASSQPDRWNQPQHF. DNA of the CDR3: TGTGCCAGCAGTCAACCGGACAGGTGGAATCAGCCCCAGCATTTT.

This chain joins TRBV7-3 and TRBJ1-5, with D maybe TRBD1 (6 bases). Germline loops: CDR1 SGHTA, CDR2 FQGTGA. Trimming took 5 bases from V and 6 from J, leaving 38 bases between them. The CDR3 spans 22 residues. The CDR3 protein is CASSQTNTPPGTRVLVGQPQHF. In nucleotides, the CDR3 is TGTGCCAGCAGCCAAACAAACACGCCGCCCGGGACAAGGGTTTTAGTGGGTCAGCCCCAGCATTTT.

The rearrangement uses TRBV7-6 and TRBJ2-4; 11 bases match TRBD2. Per germline, CDR1 SGHVS and CDR2 FNYEAQ. Trimming took 1 base from V and 3 from J; bases not matched to a gene: 8. This CDR3 has 18 residues. In DNA, the CDR3 is TGTGCCAGCAGCTTAGATTTGCCTAGCGGGAGGCTCAAAAACATTCAGTACTTC. Its protein is CASSLDLPSGRLKNIQYF. The whole variable domain, remainder taken from reference TRBV7-6 and TRBJ2-4, is GAGVSQSPRYKVTKRGQDVALRCDPISGHVSLYWYRQALGQGPEFLTYFNYEAQQDKSGLPNDRFSAERPEGSISTLTIQRTEQRDSAMYRCASSLDLPSGRLKNIQYFGAGTRLSVL.

V is TRBV1 and J is TRBJ2-1; the D call in the table, TRBD1, was not verified against the DNA. TRBV1 is given as a pseudogene. This CDR3 has 18 residues. The CDR3 nucleotides are TGCACCAGCAGCCCCTGGAGAGACAGCGAGAGCTCCTACAATGAGCAGTTCTTC. Amino acid sequence: CTSSPWRDSESSYNEQFF.

The V call is TRBV10-3, the J call TRBJ2-2; TRBD2 matches at 15 bases. Trimming removed 2 bases from V and 6 bases from J; junction bases left unmatched: 4. There are 17 residues in the CDR3. From germline, CDR1 is ENHRY and CDR2 SYGVKD. The CDR3 DNA sequence: TGTGCCATCAGTGAGGGACTAGCGGGAGGGCCGGCCGGGGAGCTGTTTTTT. This sequence encodes CAISEGLAGGPAGELFF.

This clone was seen only a few times. The chain is built from TRBV19 and TRBJ1-1; 7 bases align to TRBD1. The V gene's germline CDR1 is LNHDA and CDR2 SQIVND (reference sequence). V lost 4 bases, J lost 1 base, and 3 bases stayed unmatched. The CDR3 runs to 14 residues. CDR3 sequence reads: CASSKRQGNTEAFF. In nucleotides, the CDR3 is TGTGCCAGTAGTAAACGACAGGGGAACACTGAAGCTTTCTTT. The full variable domain, completed using reference TRBV19 and TRBJ1-1, is DGGITQSPKYLFRKEGQNVTLSCEQNLNHDAMYWYRQDPGQGLRLIYYSQIVNDFQKGDIAEGYSVSREKKESFPLTVTSAQKNPTAFYLCASSKRQGNTEAFFGQGTRLTVV.

CDR3 sequence: CASSSGQGDYGYTF. The DNA for the CDR3 is TGTGCCAGCAGTTCTGGACAGGGGGACTATGGCTACACCTTC. This chain links TRBV28 with TRBJ1-2; 10 positions agree with TRBD1. This CDR3 is built from 14 residues. Germline V gene lookup returns CDR1 MDHEN and CDR2 SYDVKM. V lost 4 bases and J lost 3; bases outside the gene matches: 2.

This chain joins TRBV2 and TRBJ2-3; TRBD1 aligns across 9 bases. After removal of 6 bases from V and 0 bases from J, the junction contained 7 bases not matched to a gene. CDR1 is SNHLY and CDR2 is FYNNEI in the germline V gene. The length of the CDR3 is 16 residues. CDR3: CASSGGQGVSTDTQYF. The CDR3 bases are TGTGCCAGCAGCGGGGGACAGGGCGTTAGCACAGATACGCAGTATTTT.

This clone was detected a few times. This chain connects TRBV23-1 to TRBJ2-1; the match to TRBD2 covers 15 bases. TRBV23-1 is an ORF, and what it does is uncertain. V lost 10 bases and J lost 8; bases outside the gene matches: 9. The CDR3 contains 15 residues. DNA of the CDR3: TGCGCCACCCCAGGGACTAGCGGGAGGTTCTATGAGCAGTTCTTC. It is translated as CATPGTSGRFYEQFF.

The rearrangement links TRBV15 to TRBJ1-5, with D unclear. With 3 bases removed from V and 5 bases from J, the gap between germline ends came to 20 bases. The CDR3 is 17 residues long. Germline assignment: CDR1 LNHNV and CDR2 YYDKDF (reference sequence). The chain's CDR3 is CATSSTRPNPTYQPQHF. CDR3 DNA: TGTGCCACCAGCAGCACCAGGCCAAACCCAACCTATCAGCCCCAGCATTTT.

The chain uses TRBV6-5 and TRBJ1-1; 9 nucleotides line up with TRBD1. In germline, CDR1 is MNHEY, CDR2 SVGAGI. The CDR3 has 14 residues. Trimming removed 5 bases from V and 5 bases from J; junction bases left unmatched: 6. CDR3 bases: TGTGCCAGCAGTACCGACAGGGGGGGGACTGAAGCTTTCTTT. It specifies CASSTDRGGTEAFF.

This clone has just one count. The rearrangement uses TRBV11-2 and TRBJ2-2, with a possible D match to TRBD2 (5 bases). Per germline, CDR1 SGHAT and CDR2 FQNNGV. V was pared by 6 bases and J by 3 bases, with 11 bases between. This CDR3 spans 14 amino acids. The CDR3 region is CASSPLRDTGELFF. In DNA, the CDR3 is TGTGCCAGCAGTCCCTTGAGGGACACCGGGGAGCTGTTTTTT.